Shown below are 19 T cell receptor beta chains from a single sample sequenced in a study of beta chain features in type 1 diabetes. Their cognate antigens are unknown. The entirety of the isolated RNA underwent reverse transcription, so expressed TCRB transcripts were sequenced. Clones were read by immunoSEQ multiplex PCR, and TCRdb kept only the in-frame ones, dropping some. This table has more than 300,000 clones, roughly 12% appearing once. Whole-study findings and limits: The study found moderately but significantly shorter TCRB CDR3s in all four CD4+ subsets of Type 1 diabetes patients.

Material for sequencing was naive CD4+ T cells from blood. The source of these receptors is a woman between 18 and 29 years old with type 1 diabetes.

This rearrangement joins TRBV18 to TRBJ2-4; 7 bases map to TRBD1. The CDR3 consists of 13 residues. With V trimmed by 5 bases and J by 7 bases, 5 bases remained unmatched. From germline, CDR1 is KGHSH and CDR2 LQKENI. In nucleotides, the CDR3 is TGTGCCAGCTCAAATGGGACAGCCAACATTCAGTACTTC. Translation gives CASSNGTANIQYF.

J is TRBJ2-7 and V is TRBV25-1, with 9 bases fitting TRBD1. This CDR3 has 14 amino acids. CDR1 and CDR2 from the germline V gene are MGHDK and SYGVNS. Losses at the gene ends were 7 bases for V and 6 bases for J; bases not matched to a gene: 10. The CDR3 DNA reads TGTGCCAGCAAAACCGGGACAGGGTCGGGCGAGCAGTACTTC. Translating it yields CASKTGTGSGEQYF.

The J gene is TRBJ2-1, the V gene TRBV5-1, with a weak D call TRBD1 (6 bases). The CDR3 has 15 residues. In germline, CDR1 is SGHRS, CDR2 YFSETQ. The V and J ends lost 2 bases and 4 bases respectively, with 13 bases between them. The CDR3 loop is CASSLPPGVYNEQFF. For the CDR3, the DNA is TGCGCCAGCAGCTTACCCCCAGGGGTATACAATGAGCAGTTCTTC.

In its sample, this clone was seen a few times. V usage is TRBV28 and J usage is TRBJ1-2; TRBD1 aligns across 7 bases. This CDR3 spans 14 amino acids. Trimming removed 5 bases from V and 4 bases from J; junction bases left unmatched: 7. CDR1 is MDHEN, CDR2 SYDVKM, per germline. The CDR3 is CASSEATGVYGYTF. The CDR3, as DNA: TGTGCCAGCAGTGAAGCTACAGGGGTCTATGGCTACACCTTC.

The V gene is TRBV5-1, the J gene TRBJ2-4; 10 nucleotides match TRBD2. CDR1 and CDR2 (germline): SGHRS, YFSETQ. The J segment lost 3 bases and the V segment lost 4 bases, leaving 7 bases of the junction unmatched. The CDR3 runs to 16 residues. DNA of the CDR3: TGCGCCAGCAGCGGAAGCACTAGCGGGAACAAAAACATTCAGTACTTC. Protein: CASSGSTSGNKNIQYF. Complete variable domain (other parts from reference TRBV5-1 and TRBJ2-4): KAGVTQTPRYLIKTRGQQVTLSCSPISGHRSVSWYQQTPGQGLQFLFEYFSETQRNKGNFPGRFSGRQFSNSRSEMNVSTLELGDSALYLCASSGSTSGNKNIQYFGAGTRLSVL.

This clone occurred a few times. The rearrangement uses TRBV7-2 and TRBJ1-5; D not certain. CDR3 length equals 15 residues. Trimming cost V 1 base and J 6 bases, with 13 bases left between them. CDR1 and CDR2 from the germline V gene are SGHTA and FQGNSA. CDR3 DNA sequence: TGTGCCAGCAGCTTAGGTCAGATGAGGAGTCAGCCCCAGCATTTT. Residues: CASSLGQMRSQPQHF.

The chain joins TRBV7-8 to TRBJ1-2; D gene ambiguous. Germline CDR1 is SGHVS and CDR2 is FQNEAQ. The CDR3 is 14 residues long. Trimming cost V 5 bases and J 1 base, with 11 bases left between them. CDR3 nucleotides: TGTGCCAGCAGCCGAGGGTCAGTTAACTATGGCTACACCTTC. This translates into CASSRGSVNYGYTF.

CDR3 coding DNA: TGTGCCAGCTCCGTAGCGGTAGAATGGAATGAGCAGTTCTTC. It encodes CASSVAVEWNEQFF. The chain recombines TRBV18 with TRBJ2-1, with D perhaps TRBD2 (6 bases). CDR3 size: 14 residues. Per the germline V gene, CDR1 is KGHSH and CDR2 is LQKENI. V dropped 6 bases and J dropped 7 bases, with 16 bases sitting between them. Variable domain in full (rest from reference TRBV18 and TRBJ2-1): NAGVMQNPRHLVRRRGQEARLRCSPMKGHSHVYWYRQLPEEGLKFMVYLQKENIIDESGMPKERFSAEFPKEGPSILRIQQVVRGDSAAYFCASSVAVEWNEQFFGPGTRLTVL.

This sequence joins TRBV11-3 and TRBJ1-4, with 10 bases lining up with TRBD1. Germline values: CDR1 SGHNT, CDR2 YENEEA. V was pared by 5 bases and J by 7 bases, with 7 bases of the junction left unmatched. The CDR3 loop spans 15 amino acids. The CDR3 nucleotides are TGTGCCAGCAGCCACCCCCGGGACAGGGGTGAAAAACTGTTTTTT. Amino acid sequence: CASSHPRDRGEKLFF.

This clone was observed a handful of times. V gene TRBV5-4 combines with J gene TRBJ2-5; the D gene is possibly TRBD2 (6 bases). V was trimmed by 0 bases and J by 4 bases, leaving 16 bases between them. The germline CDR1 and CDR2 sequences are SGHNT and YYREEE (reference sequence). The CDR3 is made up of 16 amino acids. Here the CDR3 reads CASSLGAGTPVETQYF. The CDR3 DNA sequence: TGTGCCAGCAGCTTGGGAGCCGGGACTCCCGTAGAGACCCAGTACTTC.

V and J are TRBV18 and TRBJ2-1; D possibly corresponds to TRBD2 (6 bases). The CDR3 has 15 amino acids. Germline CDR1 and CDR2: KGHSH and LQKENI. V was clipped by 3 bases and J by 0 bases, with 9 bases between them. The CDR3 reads CASSPSGYSYNEQFF. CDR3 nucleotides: TGTGCCAGCTCACCTAGCGGATACTCCTACAATGAGCAGTTCTTC. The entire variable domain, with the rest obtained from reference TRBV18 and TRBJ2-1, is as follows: NAGVMQNPRHLVRRRGQEARLRCSPMKGHSHVYWYRQLPEEGLKFMVYLQKENIIDESGMPKERFSAEFPKEGPSILRIQQVVRGDSAAYFCASSPSGYSYNEQFFGPGTRLTVL.

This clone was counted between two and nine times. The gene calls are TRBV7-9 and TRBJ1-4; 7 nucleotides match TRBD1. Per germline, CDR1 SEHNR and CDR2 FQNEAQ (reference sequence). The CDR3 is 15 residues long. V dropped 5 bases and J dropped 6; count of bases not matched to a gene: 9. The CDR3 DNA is TGTGCCAGCAGCGTTGGGACAGCGGGCTATGAAAAACTGTTTTTT. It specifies CASSVGTAGYEKLFF.

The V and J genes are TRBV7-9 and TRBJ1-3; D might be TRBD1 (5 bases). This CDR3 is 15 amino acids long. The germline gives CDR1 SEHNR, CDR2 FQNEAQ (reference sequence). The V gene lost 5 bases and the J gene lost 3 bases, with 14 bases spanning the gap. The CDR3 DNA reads TGTGCCAGCAGCCCCCATTCAGGGTTTGGAAACACCATATATTTT. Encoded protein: CASSPHSGFGNTIYF.

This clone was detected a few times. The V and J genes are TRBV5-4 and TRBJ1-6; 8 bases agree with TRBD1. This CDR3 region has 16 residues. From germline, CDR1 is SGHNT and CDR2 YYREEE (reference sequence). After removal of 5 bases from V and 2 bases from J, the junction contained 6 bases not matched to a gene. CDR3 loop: CASRPGGTTYNSPLHF. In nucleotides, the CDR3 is TGTGCCAGCAGACCAGGGGGCACCACCTATAATTCACCCCTCCACTTT.

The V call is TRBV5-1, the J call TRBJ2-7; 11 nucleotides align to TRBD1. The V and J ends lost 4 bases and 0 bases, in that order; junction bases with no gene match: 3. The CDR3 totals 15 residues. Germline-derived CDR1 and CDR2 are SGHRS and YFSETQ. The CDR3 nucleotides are TGCGCCAGCAGCCCCGGGACAGGGGGCTCCTACGAGCAGTACTTC. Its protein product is CASSPGTGGSYEQYF.

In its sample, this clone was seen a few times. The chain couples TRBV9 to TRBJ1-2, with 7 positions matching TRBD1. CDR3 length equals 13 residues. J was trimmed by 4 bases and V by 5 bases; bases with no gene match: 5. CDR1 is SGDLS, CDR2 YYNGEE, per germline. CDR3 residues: CASSPTGSYGYTF. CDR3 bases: TGTGCCAGCAGTCCGACAGGGAGCTATGGCTACACCTTC.

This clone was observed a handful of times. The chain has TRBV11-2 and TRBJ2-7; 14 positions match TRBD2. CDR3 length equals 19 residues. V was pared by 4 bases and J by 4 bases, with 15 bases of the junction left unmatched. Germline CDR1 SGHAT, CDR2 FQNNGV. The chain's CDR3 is CASSSPAGLAGALLYEQYF. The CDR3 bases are TGTGCCAGCAGCTCACCCGCGGGACTAGCGGGAGCTCTTCTGTACGAGCAGTACTTC.

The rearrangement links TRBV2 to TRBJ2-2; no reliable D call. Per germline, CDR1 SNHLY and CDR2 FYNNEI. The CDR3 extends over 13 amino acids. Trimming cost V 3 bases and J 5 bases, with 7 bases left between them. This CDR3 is CASSEWATGELFF. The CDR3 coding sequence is TGTGCCAGCAGTGAGTGGGCGACCGGGGAGCTGTTTTTT.

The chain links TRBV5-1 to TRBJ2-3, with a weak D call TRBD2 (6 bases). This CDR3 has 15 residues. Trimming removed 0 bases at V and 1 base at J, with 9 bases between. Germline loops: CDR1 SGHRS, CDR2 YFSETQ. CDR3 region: CASSLGGGGTDTQYF. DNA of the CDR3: TGCGCCAGCAGCTTGGGGGGAGGCGGCACAGATACGCAGTATTTT.